Following are 30 T cell receptor beta chains from one sample sequenced in a study of T cell repertoires in cytomegalovirus infection. A single record per CDR3 protein comes from TCRdb applying MiXCR to the reads. Found here are around 210,000 distinct CDR3 sequences, 5% to 8.5% of them singletons; the top ten hold about 6.3%. Material for sequencing was PBMCs. The receptors here all came from a human donor in good health (CMV status not recorded). Some clones in this sample may be carry-over from other donors' samples.

In this sample, this clonotype turned up many times. This chain connects TRBV10-3 to TRBJ1-3; TRBD1 agrees at 9 bases. Unmatched junction bases numbered 6, after V lost 1 base and J lost 2 bases. The germline V gene encodes CDR1 ENHRY and CDR2 SYGVKD. This CDR3 is built from 17 residues. The DNA for the CDR3 is TGTGCCATCAGTGAGTTCCGGGACAGGGCCCCTGGAAACACCATATATTTT. Amino acids: CAISEFRDRAPGNTIYF.

This chain connects TRBV30 to TRBJ1-6, with D possibly matching TRBD1 (6 bases). CDR1 and CDR2 from the germline V gene are GTSNPN and SVGIG (reference sequence). There are 11 residues in the CDR3. Between the trimmed V and J ends, which lost 0 bases and 14 bases, there was a span of 8 bases. The CDR3: CAWSVEGALHF. The DNA of the CDR3 is TGTGCCTGGAGTGTAGAGGGGGCCCTCCACTTT. Variable domain in full (rest from reference TRBV30 and TRBJ1-6): SQTIHQWPATLVQPVGSPLSLECTVEGTSNPNLYWYRQAAGRGLQLLFYSVGIGQISSEVPQNLSASRPQDRQFILSSKKLLLSDSGFYLCAWSVEGALHFGNGTRLTVT.

There are many counts of this clonotype. V is TRBV29-1 and J is TRBJ2-2, with D perhaps being TRBD1 or TRBD2 (5 bases each). V lost 5 bases and J lost 1, with 11 bases in between. Germline V gene data show CDR1 as SQVTM and CDR2 as ANQGSEA. CDR3 length: 14 amino acids. CDR3 nucleotide sequence: TGCAGCGTTATCCGGGACCAGAACACCGGGGAGCTGTTTTTT. This sequence encodes CSVIRDQNTGELFF.

This clonotype has a count of ten or more. The V call is TRBV29-1, the J call TRBJ1-1; 7 bases are shared with TRBD1. This CDR3 has 13 residues. CDR1 is SQVTM and CDR2 is ANQGSEA in the germline V gene. Trimming took 8 bases from V and 1 from J; bases not matched to a gene: 7. CDR3 DNA: TGCAGCTCTAGGACAGGATCGAACACTGAAGCTTTCTTT. Its translation is CSSRTGSNTEAFF. The variable domain in full, completed from reference TRBV29-1 and TRBJ1-1, reads SAVISQKPSRDICQRGTSLTIQCQVDSQVTMMFWYRQQPGQSLTLIATANQGSEATYESGFVIDKFPISRPNLTFSTLTVSNMSPEDSSIYLCSSRTGSNTEAFFGQGTRLTVV.

This clonotype was seen at least ten times. The chain is built from TRBV2 and TRBJ1-2, with TRBD1 matching over 7 bases. Germline trimming cut 8 bases from V and 6 bases from J; bases unmatched to any gene: 9. From germline, CDR1 is SNHLY and CDR2 FYNNEI. This CDR3 contains 13 residues. The CDR3 sequence is CASAPGQDDGYTF. DNA for the CDR3: TGTGCCAGCGCTCCTGGACAGGATGATGGCTACACCTTC.

This clonotype was counted only a few times. The gene calls are TRBV12-3 or TRBV12-4 and TRBJ1-1, with D uncertain. The CDR3 runs 11 residues. V lost 5 bases, J lost 8 bases, and 9 bases lay in between. CDR3 residues: CASSHFQEAFF. CDR3 bases: TGTGCCAGCAGTCATTTCCAGGAAGCTTTCTTT.

This clonotype was seen many times. This chain joins TRBV6-5 and TRBJ2-3; D may be TRBD2 (6 bases). V was trimmed by 1 base and J by 6 bases, leaving 11 bases between them. The germline CDR1 and CDR2 sequences are MNHEY and SVGAGI. The CDR3 totals 14 residues. The CDR3 spells CASSYLAAGDTQYF. The DNA of the CDR3 is TGTGCCAGCAGTTACTTGGCGGCGGGGGATACGCAGTATTTT.

This clonotype has at least ten counts. The chain recombines TRBV7-2 with TRBJ2-5; maybe TRBD2 (6 bases). CDR3 size: 14 residues. The germline CDR1 and CDR2 sequences are SGHTA and FQGNSA. With 1 base removed from V and 2 bases from J, the gap between germline ends came to 8 bases. The CDR3 region is CASSLGAGQETQYF. CDR3 DNA: TGTGCCAGCAGCTTAGGTGCGGGGCAAGAGACCCAGTACTTC.

The table lists this clonotype with many counts. The chain employs TRBV2 and TRBJ2-1; 10 bases align to TRBD1. Losses at the gene ends were 8 bases for V and 0 bases for J; bases not matched to a gene: 4. Per the germline V gene, CDR1 is SNHLY and CDR2 is FYNNEI. The CDR3 covers 15 residues. The CDR3: CASHRTGGSYNEQFF. In nucleotides, the CDR3 is TGTGCCAGCCATAGGACAGGGGGCTCCTACAATGAGCAGTTCTTC.

This clonotype was seen ten or more times. The chain employs TRBV14 and TRBJ2-4; D is unresolved. Germline CDR1 SGHDN, CDR2 FVKESK. Trimming removed 1 base from V and 6 bases from J, with 10 bases in between. CDR3 size: 14 residues. The CDR3 loop reads CASSQGAAGNIQYF. CDR3 bases: TGTGCCAGCAGCCAAGGGGCAGCTGGAAACATTCAGTACTTC.

The chain combines TRBV15 with TRBJ2-3, with 7 bases that match TRBD2. Per germline, CDR1 LNHNV and CDR2 YYDKDF (reference sequence). V lost 1 base to trimming and J lost 3 bases; unmatched junction nucleotides: 4. CDR3 length: 15 amino acids. The CDR3 spells CATSRAGRETDTQYF. CDR3 coding DNA: TGTGCCACCAGCAGAGCAGGGAGGGAGACAGATACGCAGTATTTT.

This clonotype has at least ten counts. This chain uses TRBV20-1 with TRBJ1-2; TRBD1 matches at 8 bases. The CDR3 length is 15 residues. CDR1 is DFQATT and CDR2 is SNEGSKA in the germline V gene (reference sequence). The V and J ends lost 5 bases and 2 bases, in that order; junction bases with no gene match: 10. CDR3: CSALPDHRGNYGYTF. CDR3 in DNA: TGCAGTGCTCTTCCAGATCACAGGGGGAACTATGGCTACACCTTC.

This clonotype was found many times. The V call is TRBV6-2 or TRBV6-3, the J call TRBJ1-5; tentatively, D is TRBD1 (6 bases). The CDR3 has 18 residues. The V gene's germline CDR1 is MNHEY and CDR2 SVGEGT. V was pared by 6 bases and J by 0 bases, with 21 bases between. The CDR3 coding sequence is TGTGCCAGCAGCCCCATAAAGACAGGACCTTTTAGCAATCAGCCCCAGCATTTT. Translated, it gives CASSPIKTGPFSNQPQHF.

Many counts were recorded for this clonotype. V gene TRBV7-2 combines with J gene TRBJ2-7; no firm D call. CDR1 is SGHTA and CDR2 is FQGNSA in the germline V gene. V lost 3 bases and J lost 2, with 11 bases in between. The CDR3 consists of 14 residues. The CDR3 protein is CASSFGGRTYEQYF. CDR3 DNA: TGTGCCAGCAGCTTTGGTGGCCGTACCTACGAGCAGTACTTC. Drawing the rest from reference TRBV7-2 and TRBJ2-7, the complete variable domain is GAGVSQSPSNKVTEKGKDVELRCDPISGHTALYWYRQSLGQGLEFLIYFQGNSAPDKSGLPSDRFSAERTGGSVSTLTIQRTQQEDSAVYLCASSFGGRTYEQYFGPGTRLTVT.

In its sample, this clonotype was seen many times. The chain combines TRBV7-2 with TRBJ1-2, with TRBD1 matching 8 bases. The CDR3 has 14 amino acids. Germline V gene data show CDR1 as SGHTA and CDR2 as FQGNSA. The junction had 5 bases not matched to a gene; V was cut back by 3 bases and J by 5 bases. CDR3 nucleotide sequence: TGTGCCAGCAGCTTGATGACAGGGGAATATGGCTACACCTTC. This gives the protein CASSLMTGEYGYTF.

This clonotype occurred many times. The V gene is TRBV10-3, the J gene TRBJ2-1, with 7 positions matching TRBD1. Germline CDR1 is ENHRY and CDR2 is SYGVKD. V dropped 2 bases and J dropped 6; count of bases not matched to a gene: 13. This CDR3 spans 17 amino acids. The CDR3 nucleotides are TGTGCCATCAGTGAGAATCGCAGGGGGTCGTCGGGCAATGAGCAGTTCTTC. Its protein is CAISENRRGSSGNEQFF.

This clonotype was counted at least ten times. The J gene is TRBJ2-2, the V gene TRBV6-2 or TRBV6-3; the D is unclear. The CDR3 has 12 amino acids. The germline CDR1 and CDR2 sequences are MNHEY and SVGEGT. The germline V and J ends were trimmed by 1 base and 4 bases, with 1 base remaining between them. CDR3 nucleotide sequence: TGTGCCAGCAGTTACTTCACCGGGGAGCTGTTTTTT. Amino acid sequence: CASSYFTGELFF.

This clonotype was recorded at least ten times. The V and J genes are TRBV5-5 and TRBJ1-5, with D unclear. Germline-derived CDR1 and CDR2 are SGHKS and YYEKEE (reference sequence). The CDR3 extends over 14 amino acids. V shed 1 base and J shed 4 bases, with 9 bases lying between them. The CDR3 sequence: CASSLRADNQPQHF. The CDR3 nucleotides are TGTGCCAGCAGCTTGAGGGCAGATAATCAGCCCCAGCATTTT. The variable domain in full, completed from reference TRBV5-5 and TRBJ1-5, reads DAGVTQSPTHLIKTRGQQVTLRCSPISGHKSVSWYQQVLGQGPQFIFQYYEKEERGRGNFPDRFSARQFPNYSSELNVNALLLGDSALYLCASSLRADNQPQHFGDGTRLSIL.

The sample holds many counts of this clonotype. The V call is TRBV20-1, the J call TRBJ1-5, with 11 positions matching TRBD1. The ends lost 6 bases at V and 7 bases at J; junction bases unmatched: 8. The V gene's germline CDR1 is DFQATT and CDR2 SNEGSKA (reference sequence). CDR3 length: 14 residues. The CDR3 here is CSAAGQGARQPQHF. CDR3 nucleotide sequence: TGCAGTGCGGCTGGACAGGGGGCGAGGCAGCCCCAGCATTTT.

At least ten counts were recorded for this clonotype. This sequence joins TRBV28 and TRBJ1-2, with a weak D call TRBD1 (6 bases). The CDR3 totals 12 residues. V dropped 6 bases and J dropped 7 bases, with 12 bases sitting between them. Per germline, CDR1 MDHEN and CDR2 SYDVKM. The CDR3 reads CASSNGQFGYTF. The CDR3 DNA is TGTGCCAGCAGCAACGGACAGTTTGGCTACACCTTC.

This clonotype has a count of ten or more. The chain carries TRBV5-6 and TRBJ2-3; D is ambiguous. This CDR3 region has 12 residues. Deletions cut 4 bases from V and 2 bases from J, with 5 bases between. Germline V lookup: CDR1 SGHDT, CDR2 YYEEEE. The CDR3 sequence: CASSGATDTQYF. The CDR3 DNA sequence: TGTGCCAGCAGCGGAGCCACAGATACGCAGTATTTT.

This clonotype was detected many times. This chain's CDR3 is CASRGTSGGSYNEQFF. The DNA of the CDR3 is TGTGCCAGCAGGGGGACTAGCGGGGGCTCCTACAATGAGCAGTTCTTC. The gene calls are TRBV3-1 and TRBJ2-1, with 14 bases fitting TRBD2. This CDR3 contains 16 residues. Germline V gene data show CDR1 as LGHDT and CDR2 as YNNKEL (reference sequence). The V and J ends lost 6 bases and 0 bases, in that order; junction bases with no gene match: 1.

This clonotype was observed many times. The rearrangement uses TRBV18 and TRBJ1-5; D is possibly TRBD1 (5 bases). CDR1 and CDR2 from the germline V gene are KGHSH and LQKENI. V was shortened by 4 bases and J by 4 bases, with 17 bases between the two germline ends. CDR3 length: 16 residues. The CDR3 here is CASSLTPGATNQPQHF. The CDR3, as DNA: TGTGCCAGCTCACTTACTCCCGGGGCTACTAATCAGCCCCAGCATTTT.

This clonotype was counted many times. V gene TRBV7-2 combines with J gene TRBJ1-2; D gene ambiguous. This CDR3 comprises 15 residues. V lost 0 bases, J lost 2 bases, and 10 bases lay in between. Germline loops: CDR1 SGHTA, CDR2 FQGNSA. This CDR3 is CASSLAAPTNYGYTF. CDR3 nucleotide sequence: TGTGCCAGCAGCTTAGCGGCGCCAACAAACTATGGCTACACCTTC. Filled out from reference TRBV7-2 and TRBJ1-2, the complete variable domain reads GAGVSQSPSNKVTEKGKDVELRCDPISGHTALYWYRQSLGQGLEFLIYFQGNSAPDKSGLPSDRFSAERTGGSVSTLTIQRTQQEDSAVYLCASSLAAPTNYGYTFGSGTRLTVV.

In this sample, this clonotype turned up a few times. J is TRBJ2-7 and V is TRBV20-1, with 8 bases fitting TRBD2. This CDR3 has 15 amino acids. Germline V CDR1 and CDR2: DFQATT, SNEGSKA (reference sequence). Unmatched junction bases numbered 11, after V lost 3 bases and J lost 4 bases. The CDR3 DNA sequence: TGCAGTGCTAGTGACTTAGCGGGACCGAAATACGAGCAGTACTTC. It yields the protein CSASDLAGPKYEQYF.

With respect to this clonotype: With a much larger clone just one base away, this may be a read error. This sequence joins TRBV19 and TRBJ1-2, with D uncertain. The germline gives CDR1 LNHDA, CDR2 SQIVND (reference sequence). This CDR3 is built from 13 residues. Here the CDR3 reads CASSSGPSHGFTF. CDR3 bases: TGTGCCAGTAGTAGCGGCCCCAGCCACGGCTTCACCTTC. Filled out from reference TRBV19 and TRBJ1-2, the complete variable domain reads DGGITQSPKYLFRKEGQNVTLSCEQNLNHDAMYWYRQDPGQGLRLIYYSQIVNDFQKGDIAEGYSVSREKKESFPLTVTSAQKNPTAFYLCASSSGPSHGFTFGSGTRLTVV.

The chain is built from TRBV20-1 and TRBJ2-3, with unresolved D. Trimming cost V 3 bases and J 0 bases, with 7 bases left between them. This CDR3 has 13 amino acids. CDR1 is DFQATT, CDR2 SNEGSKA, per germline (reference sequence). This CDR3 is CSASGWSTDTQYF. In DNA form, the CDR3 reads TGCAGTGCTAGCGGGTGGAGCACAGATACGCAGTATTTT.

There are a few counts of this clonotype. The rearrangement joins TRBV12-3 or TRBV12-4 to TRBJ2-1; 8 nucleotides match TRBD1. With 6 bases clipped from V and 4 bases from J, the junction kept 8 bases outside the gene matches. This CDR3 spans 15 amino acids. The CDR3 here is CASSPRQGIYNEQFF. In DNA, the CDR3 is TGTGCCAGCAGCCCCCGACAGGGGATTTACAATGAGCAGTTCTTC.

This clonotype has a count of ten or more. The chain joins TRBV5-6 to TRBJ2-7; TRBD1 matches 8 bases. There are 14 residues in the CDR3. Germline V gives CDR1 SGHDT, CDR2 YYEEEE. V was pared by 5 bases and J by 0 bases, with 4 bases of the junction left unmatched. The chain's CDR3 is CASRRTGSSYEQYF. Written as DNA, the CDR3 is TGTGCCAGCAGGCGGACAGGGAGCTCCTACGAGCAGTACTTC.

This clonotype was detected ten times or more. V gene TRBV10-3 combines with J gene TRBJ1-1; 11 nucleotides match TRBD1. Germline CDR1 is ENHRY and CDR2 is SYGVKD. Trimming removed 7 bases from V and 2 bases from J; junction bases left unmatched: 6. This CDR3 is built from 15 residues. The CDR3 loop is CAIKGTGGVNTEAFF. The DNA for the CDR3 is TGTGCCATCAAAGGGACAGGGGGTGTCAACACTGAAGCTTTCTTT.